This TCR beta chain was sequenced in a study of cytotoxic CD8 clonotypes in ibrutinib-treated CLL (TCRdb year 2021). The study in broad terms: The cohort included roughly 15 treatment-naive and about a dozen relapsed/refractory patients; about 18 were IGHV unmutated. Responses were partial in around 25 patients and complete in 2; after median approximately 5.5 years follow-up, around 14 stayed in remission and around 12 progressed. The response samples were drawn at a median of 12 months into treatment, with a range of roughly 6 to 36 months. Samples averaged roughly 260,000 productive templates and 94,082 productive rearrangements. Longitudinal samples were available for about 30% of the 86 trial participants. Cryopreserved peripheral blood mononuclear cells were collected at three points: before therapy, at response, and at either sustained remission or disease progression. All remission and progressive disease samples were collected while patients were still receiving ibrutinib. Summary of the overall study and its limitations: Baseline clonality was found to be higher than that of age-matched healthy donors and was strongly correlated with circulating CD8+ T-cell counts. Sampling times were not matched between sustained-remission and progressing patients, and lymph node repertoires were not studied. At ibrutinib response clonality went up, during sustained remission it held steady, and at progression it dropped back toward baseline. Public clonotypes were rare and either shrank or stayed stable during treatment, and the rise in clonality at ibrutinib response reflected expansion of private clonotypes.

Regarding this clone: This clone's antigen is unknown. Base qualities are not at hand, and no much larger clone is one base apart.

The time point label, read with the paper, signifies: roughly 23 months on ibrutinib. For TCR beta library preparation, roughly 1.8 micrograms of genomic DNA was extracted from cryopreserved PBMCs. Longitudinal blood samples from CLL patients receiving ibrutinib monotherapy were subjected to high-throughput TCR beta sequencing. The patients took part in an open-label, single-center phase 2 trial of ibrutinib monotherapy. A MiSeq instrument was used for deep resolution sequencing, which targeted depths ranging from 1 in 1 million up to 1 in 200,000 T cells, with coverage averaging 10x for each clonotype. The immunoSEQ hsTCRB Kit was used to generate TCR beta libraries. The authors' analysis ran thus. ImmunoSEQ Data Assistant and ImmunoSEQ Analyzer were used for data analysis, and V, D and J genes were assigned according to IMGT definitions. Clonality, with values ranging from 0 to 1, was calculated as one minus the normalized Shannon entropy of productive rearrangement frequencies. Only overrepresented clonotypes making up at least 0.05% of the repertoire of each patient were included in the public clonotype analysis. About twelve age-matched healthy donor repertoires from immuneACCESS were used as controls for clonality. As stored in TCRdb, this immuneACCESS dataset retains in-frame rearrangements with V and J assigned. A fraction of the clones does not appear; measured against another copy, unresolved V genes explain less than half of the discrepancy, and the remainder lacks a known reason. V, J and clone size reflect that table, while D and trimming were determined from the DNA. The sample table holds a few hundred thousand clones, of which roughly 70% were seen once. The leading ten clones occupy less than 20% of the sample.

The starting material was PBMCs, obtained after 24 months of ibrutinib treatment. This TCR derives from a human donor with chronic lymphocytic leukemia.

CDR3 sequence: CASSYSSGGGPYEQYF. In nucleotides, the sequence is TGTGCCAGCAGTTACTCGTCCGGGGGGGGTCCCTACGAGCAGTACTTC. The rearrangement joined TRBV6-5 to TRBJ2-7; the central 8 bases match TRBD2. Unmatched junction bases come to 6, with V trimmed by 0 bases and J by 2 bases. Reading the germline V gene gives CDR1 MNHEY and CDR2 SVGAGI. From cysteine to phenylalanine, the CDR3 is 16 amino acids long. The CDR3 DNA has 48 bases and is translated from base 1.